These 18 T cell receptor beta chains came from one sample sequenced in a study of CD8 T cells in ankylosing spondylitis. Study-level points and caveats: Several highly homologous variants made up a TCR beta motif, and this motif appeared characteristic of ankylosing spondylitis blood.

Their antigens remain unidentified. TCRdb analysed the 5' RACE reads with MiXCR anew, one entry per CDR3 protein. Among 750,000 to 850,000 distinct CDR3 sequences listed, about 10% were seen once. The source material was blood, either unsorted or a sorted T cell fraction (not recorded which). These receptors originate from a male donor with ankylosing spondylitis.

This clonotype has more than one count but fewer than ten. The chain is built from TRBV5-1 and TRBJ1-4, with 8 bases lining up with TRBD1. In germline, CDR1 is SGHRS, CDR2 YFSETQ. The CDR3 has 13 amino acids. V lost 4 bases, J lost 8 bases, and 4 bases stayed unmatched. The CDR3: CASSGQGPEKLFF. In nucleotides, the CDR3 is TGCGCCAGCAGCGGACAGGGCCCAGAAAAACTGTTTTTT.

This clonotype turned up a few times. V usage is TRBV4-3 and J usage is TRBJ1-6; TRBD1 matches at 7 bases. CDR1 is LGHNA, CDR2 YSLEER, per germline. V was pared by 0 bases and J by 7 bases, with 12 bases of the junction left unmatched. The CDR3 length is 18 residues. CDR3: CASSQDLGGREGNSPLHF. CDR3 bases: TGCGCCAGCAGCCAAGATTTAGGGGGCAGGGAAGGGAATTCACCCCTCCACTTT.

The V call is TRBV30, the J call TRBJ2-3; a possible D gene is TRBD2 (6 bases). Looked up from germline, CDR1 is GTSNPN and CDR2 is SVGIG (reference sequence). The CDR3 runs 10 residues. The V end lost 8 bases, the J end lost 7 bases, and 10 bases lay between the germline ends. DNA for the CDR3: TGTGCCGGGGGACTTTATACGCAGTATTTT. Translation: CAGGLYTQYF.

This clonotype was found once. The chain combines TRBV7-8 with TRBJ2-5; D is unresolved. The CDR3 contains 15 residues. CDR1 and CDR2 (germline): SGHVS, FQNEAQ. Trimming cost V 5 bases and J 5 bases, with 18 bases left between them. The CDR3 DNA reads TGTGCCAGCAGCCCAACTTTCACGTCCTCGGAGACCCAGTACTTC. It specifies CASSPTFTSSETQYF.

This clonotype occurred a few times. The chain is built from TRBV6-5 and TRBJ1-4, with D unresolved. V dropped 0 bases and J dropped 5 bases, with 7 bases sitting between them. Per germline, CDR1 MNHEY and CDR2 SVGAGI. CDR3 length equals 14 residues. The CDR3 DNA reads as TGTGCCAGCAGTTACTCTGAGACCAATGAAAAACTGTTTTTT. It specifies CASSYSETNEKLFF.

In this sample, this clonotype turned up a few times. The chain joins TRBV20-1 to TRBJ1-2; D may be TRBD1 (6 bases). CDR1 DFQATT and CDR2 SNEGSKA come from the germline V gene (reference sequence). CDR3 length equals 15 residues. V was trimmed by 7 bases and J by 0 bases, leaving 18 bases between them. CDR3 region: CSVAYGGATNYGYTF. The CDR3 DNA reads as TGCAGTGTGGCGTACGGGGGGGCGACTAACTATGGCTACACCTTC.

This clonotype was picked up many times. The chain joins TRBV5-1 to TRBJ2-1; 11 nucleotides line up with TRBD2. Trimming cost V 0 bases and J 5 bases; bases outside gene matches: 4. The CDR3 has 16 amino acids. Germline values: CDR1 SGHRS, CDR2 YFSETQ. The CDR3 spells CASSLVKTSGDNEQFF. CDR3 nucleotide sequence: TGCGCCAGCAGCTTGGTCAAGACTAGCGGGGACAATGAGCAGTTCTTC.

This clonotype was seen many times. A junction boundary mismatches the germline segment, possibly from a read error. The chain carries TRBV6-5 and TRBJ2-3; 8 bases are a match to TRBD2. There are 12 residues in the CDR3. The V gene's germline CDR1 is MNHEY and CDR2 SVGAGI. CDR3 loop: CASSYRGPGLEF. In DNA, the CDR3 is TGTGCCAGCAGTTACAGGGGACCGGGACTAGAGTTT.

This clonotype was detected only a few times. The chain recombines TRBV5-4 with TRBJ2-1, with 10 positions matching TRBD2. Germline CDR1 is SGHNT and CDR2 is YYREEE (reference sequence). J was trimmed by 5 bases and V by 5 bases; bases with no gene match: 10. The CDR3 has 16 amino acids. The CDR3, as DNA: TGTGCCAGCAGTCCCGGAAGCGGGAGGGGGGACAATGAGCAGTTCTTC. It translates to CASSPGSGRGDNEQFF.

Ten or more counts support this clonotype. CDR3 in amino acids: CATSRAGQPQHF. CDR3 DNA: TGTGCCACCAGCAGAGCGGGTCAGCCCCAGCATTTT. The rearrangement uses TRBV15 and TRBJ1-5; no reliable D call. Germline V gene sequence: CDR1 LNHNV, CDR2 YYDKDF (reference sequence). There are 12 residues in the CDR3. The V gene lost 1 base and the J gene lost 6 bases, with 4 bases spanning the gap.

The chain uses TRBV10-3 and TRBJ1-5, with a possible D match to TRBD1 (6 bases). Trimming pared 0 bases from V and 10 bases from J, leaving 16 bases between. Germline V gives CDR1 ENHRY, CDR2 SYGVKD. The CDR3 is 15 amino acids. The CDR3 loop reads CAISESKPRGGPQHF. The CDR3 bases are TGTGCCATCAGTGAGTCAAAACCGAGGGGGGGACCCCAGCATTTT.

This clonotype was detected a few times. The V call is TRBV9, the J call TRBJ2-2; 11 positions match TRBD2. CDR3 length equals 18 residues. Germline values: CDR1 SGDLS, CDR2 YYNGEE. V shed 2 bases, J shed 3 bases, and the junction held 9 bases outside the gene matches. The CDR3 loop is CASSVSGGAEWYTGELFF. The CDR3 region has the DNA TGTGCCAGCAGCGTTAGCGGGGGGGCCGAGTGGTACACCGGGGAGCTGTTTTTT.

This chain links TRBV5-5 with TRBJ2-7; D tentatively fits TRBD1 or TRBD2 (6 bases each). Trimming took off 3 bases at V and 6 bases at J, with 16 bases between the two ends. CDR1 is SGHKS, CDR2 YYEKEE, per germline (reference sequence). This CDR3 region has 14 residues. CDR3 bases: TGTGCCAGCAGCTGGGTGGGGGGCAATGGCGAGCAGTACTTC. The encoded protein is CASSWVGGNGEQYF.

The rearrangement uses TRBV6-5 and TRBJ2-7; TRBD1 might be the D (5 bases). CDR1 is MNHEY and CDR2 is SVGAGI in the germline V gene. This CDR3 contains 14 residues. Deletions cut 0 bases from V and 2 bases from J, with 8 bases between. The DNA of the CDR3 is TGTGCCAGCAGTTACTCGACAGTAACCTACGAGCAGTACTTC. It specifies CASSYSTVTYEQYF.

This clonotype was counted at least ten times. This chain joins TRBV7-2 and TRBJ1-6; D is uncertain. This CDR3 contains 13 residues. Trimming stripped 2 bases from V and 7 bases from J, with 6 bases between. CDR1 and CDR2 (germline): SGHTA, FQGNSA. The CDR3 is CASSLRENSPLHF. As DNA, the CDR3 is TGTGCCAGCAGCTTACGGGAAAATTCACCCCTCCACTTT.

The V call is TRBV4-3, the J call TRBJ2-7, with no clear D. The CDR3 extends over 16 amino acids. The germline V gene encodes CDR1 LGHNA and CDR2 YSLEER. Trimming cost V 1 base and J 0 bases, with 13 bases left between them. The DNA of the CDR3 is TGCGCCAGCAGCCAAGCGGCTAGTGGAAGCTCCTACGAGCAGTACTTC. This gives the protein CASSQAASGSSYEQYF.

V is TRBV20-1 and J is TRBJ2-3; D is unresolved. The germline CDR1 and CDR2 sequences are DFQATT and SNEGSKA (reference sequence). V lost 1 base, J lost 2 bases, and 13 bases lay in between. The CDR3 runs 15 residues. CDR3 in amino acids: CSARARLRATDTQYF. Written as DNA, the CDR3 is TGCAGTGCTAGAGCGAGGCTGCGCGCCACAGATACGCAGTATTTT.

This CDR3 is CASSFGAWGGEQFF. CDR3 nucleotides: TGTGCCAGCAGTTTCGGGGCTTGGGGGGGTGAGCAGTTCTTC. The rearrangement links TRBV6-5 to TRBJ2-1, with 7 bases that match TRBD2. Germline V gene sequence: CDR1 MNHEY, CDR2 SVGAGI. The CDR3 has 14 amino acids. With V trimmed by 4 bases and J by 9 bases, 9 bases remained unmatched.